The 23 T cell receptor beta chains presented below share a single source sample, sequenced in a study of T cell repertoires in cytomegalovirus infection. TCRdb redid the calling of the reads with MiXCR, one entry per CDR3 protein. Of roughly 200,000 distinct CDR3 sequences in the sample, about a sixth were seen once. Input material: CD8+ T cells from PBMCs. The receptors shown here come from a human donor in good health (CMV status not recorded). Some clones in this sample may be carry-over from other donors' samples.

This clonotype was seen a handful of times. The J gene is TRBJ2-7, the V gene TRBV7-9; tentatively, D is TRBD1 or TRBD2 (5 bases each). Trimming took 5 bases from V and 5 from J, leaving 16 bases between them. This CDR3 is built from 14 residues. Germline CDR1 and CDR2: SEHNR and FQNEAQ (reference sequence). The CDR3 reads CASSASGTSDEQYF. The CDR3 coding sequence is TGTGCCAGCAGCGCGTCCGGGACGAGTGACGAGCAGTACTTC.

For the CDR3, the DNA is TGTGCCAGCAGTTACTCCGTTGGGGCCGAGACCCAGTACTTC. Protein sequence: CASSYSVGAETQYF. The V call is TRBV6-5, the J call TRBJ2-5, with a weak D call TRBD1 (5 bases). The CDR3 is made up of 14 amino acids. Trimming cost V 0 bases and J 5 bases, with 10 bases left between them. Germline V gives CDR1 MNHEY, CDR2 SVGAGI.

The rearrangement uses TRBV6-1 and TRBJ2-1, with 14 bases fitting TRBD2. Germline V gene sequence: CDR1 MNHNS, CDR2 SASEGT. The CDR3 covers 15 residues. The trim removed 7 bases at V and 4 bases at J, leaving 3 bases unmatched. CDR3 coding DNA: TGTGCCAGCACCCGACTAGCGGGGGGGTACAATGAGCAGTTCTTC. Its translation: CASTRLAGGYNEQFF.

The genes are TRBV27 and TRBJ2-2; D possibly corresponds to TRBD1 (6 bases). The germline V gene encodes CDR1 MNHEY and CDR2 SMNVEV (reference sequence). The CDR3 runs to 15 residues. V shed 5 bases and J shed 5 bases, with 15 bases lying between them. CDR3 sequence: CASSPSDSLTGELFF. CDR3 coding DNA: TGTGCCAGCAGTCCCTCGGACAGTTTGACCGGGGAGCTGTTTTTT.

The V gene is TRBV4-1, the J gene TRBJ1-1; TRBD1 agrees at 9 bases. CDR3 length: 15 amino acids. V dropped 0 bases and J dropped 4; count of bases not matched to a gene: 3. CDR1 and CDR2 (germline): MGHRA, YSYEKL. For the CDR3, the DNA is TGCGCCAGCAGCCAAGACCTGACAGGGGGCACTGAAGCTTTCTTT. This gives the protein CASSQDLTGGTEAFF.

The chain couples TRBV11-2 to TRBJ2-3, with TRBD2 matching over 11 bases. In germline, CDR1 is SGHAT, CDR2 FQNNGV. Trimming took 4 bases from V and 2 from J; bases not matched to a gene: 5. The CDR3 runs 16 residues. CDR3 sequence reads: CASSSGTSGITDTQYF. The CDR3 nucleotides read TGTGCCAGCAGCTCCGGGACTAGCGGTATCACAGATACGCAGTATTTT.

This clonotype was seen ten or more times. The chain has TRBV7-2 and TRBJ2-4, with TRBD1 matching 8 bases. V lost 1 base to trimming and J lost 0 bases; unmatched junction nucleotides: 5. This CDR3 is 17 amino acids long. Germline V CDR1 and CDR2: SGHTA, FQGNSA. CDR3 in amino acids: CASSLVLDRVAKNIQYF. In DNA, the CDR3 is TGTGCCAGCAGCTTAGTCTTGGACAGGGTAGCCAAAAACATTCAGTACTTC.

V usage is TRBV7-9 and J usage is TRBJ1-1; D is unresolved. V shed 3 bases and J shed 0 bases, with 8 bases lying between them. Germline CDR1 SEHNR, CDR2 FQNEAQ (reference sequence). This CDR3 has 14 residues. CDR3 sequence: CASSLWELNTEAFF. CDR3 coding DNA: TGTGCCAGCAGCTTGTGGGAATTGAACACTGAAGCTTTCTTT.

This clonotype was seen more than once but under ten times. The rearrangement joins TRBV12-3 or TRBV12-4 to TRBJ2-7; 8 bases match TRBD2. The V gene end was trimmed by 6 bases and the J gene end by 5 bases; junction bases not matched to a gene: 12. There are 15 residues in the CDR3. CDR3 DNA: TGTGCCAGCAGCTCAACAAGCGACGGGGGGGACGAGCAGTACTTC. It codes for CASSSTSDGGDEQYF.

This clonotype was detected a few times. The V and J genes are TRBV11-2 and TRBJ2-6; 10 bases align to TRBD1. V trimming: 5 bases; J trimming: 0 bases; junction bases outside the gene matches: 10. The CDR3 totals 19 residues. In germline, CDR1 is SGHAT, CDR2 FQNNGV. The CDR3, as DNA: TGTGCCAGCAGCACAGGACCGGGACAGGGGATCTCTGGGGCCAACGTCCTGACTTTC. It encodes CASSTGPGQGISGANVLTF. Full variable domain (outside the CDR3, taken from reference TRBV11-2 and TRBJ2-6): EAGVAQSPRYKIIEKRQSVAFWCNPISGHATLYWYQQILGQGPKLLIQFQNNGVVDDSQLPKDRFSAERLKGVDSTLKIQPAKLEDSAVYLCASSTGPGQGISGANVLTFGAGSRLTVL.

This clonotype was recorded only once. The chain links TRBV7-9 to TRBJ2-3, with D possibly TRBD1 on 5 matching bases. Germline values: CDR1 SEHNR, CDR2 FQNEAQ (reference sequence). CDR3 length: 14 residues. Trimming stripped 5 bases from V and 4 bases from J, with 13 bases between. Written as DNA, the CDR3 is TGTGCCAGCAGCAGAAGGGGTGTGGCAGATACGCAGTATTTT. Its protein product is CASSRRGVADTQYF.

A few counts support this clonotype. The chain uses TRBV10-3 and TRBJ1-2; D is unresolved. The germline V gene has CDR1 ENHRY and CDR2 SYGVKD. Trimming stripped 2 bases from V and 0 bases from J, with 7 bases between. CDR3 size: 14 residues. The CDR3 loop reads CAISEKVANYGYTF. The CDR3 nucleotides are TGTGCCATCAGTGAGAAAGTAGCTAACTATGGCTACACCTTC.

Here the CDR3 DNA reads TGTGCCAGCAGTTTGGAACCGGGACTTCTAGCGAACACCGGGGAGCTGTTTTTT. It codes for CASSLEPGLLANTGELFF. This chain joins TRBV12-3 or TRBV12-4 and TRBJ2-2; a weak D match, TRBD2 (6 bases). Trimming shortened V by 3 bases and J by 0 bases, and 17 bases separated the two germline ends. This CDR3 has 18 amino acids.

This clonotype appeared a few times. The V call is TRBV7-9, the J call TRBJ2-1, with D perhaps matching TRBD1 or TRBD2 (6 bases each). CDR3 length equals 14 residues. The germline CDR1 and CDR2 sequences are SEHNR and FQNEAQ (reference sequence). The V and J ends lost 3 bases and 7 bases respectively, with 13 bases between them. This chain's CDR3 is CASSFNQGGNEQFF. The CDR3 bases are TGTGCCAGCAGCTTCAACCAAGGGGGGAATGAGCAGTTCTTC.

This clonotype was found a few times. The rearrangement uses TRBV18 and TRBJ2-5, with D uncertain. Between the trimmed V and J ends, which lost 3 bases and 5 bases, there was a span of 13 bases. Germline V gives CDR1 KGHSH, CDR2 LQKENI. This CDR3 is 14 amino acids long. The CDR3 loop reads CASSPESQEETQYF. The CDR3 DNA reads TGTGCCAGCTCACCTGAAAGCCAGGAGGAGACCCAGTACTTC.

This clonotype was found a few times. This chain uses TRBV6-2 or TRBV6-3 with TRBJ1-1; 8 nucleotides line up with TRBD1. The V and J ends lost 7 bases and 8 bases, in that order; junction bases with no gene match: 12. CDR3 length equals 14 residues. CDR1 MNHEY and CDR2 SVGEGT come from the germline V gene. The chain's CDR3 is CASKLLTGDGEAFF. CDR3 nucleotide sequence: TGTGCCAGCAAACTCCTGACAGGGGACGGAGAAGCTTTCTTT.

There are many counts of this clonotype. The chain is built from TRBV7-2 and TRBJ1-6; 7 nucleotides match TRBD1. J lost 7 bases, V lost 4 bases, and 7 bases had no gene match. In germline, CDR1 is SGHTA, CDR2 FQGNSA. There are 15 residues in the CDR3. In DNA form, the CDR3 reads TGTGCCAGCAGCTATTCAGGACAGGAGAATTCACCCCTCCACTTT. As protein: CASSYSGQENSPLHF.

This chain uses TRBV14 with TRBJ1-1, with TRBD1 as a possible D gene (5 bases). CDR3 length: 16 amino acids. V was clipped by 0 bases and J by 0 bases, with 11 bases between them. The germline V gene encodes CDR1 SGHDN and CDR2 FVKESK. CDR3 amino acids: CASSQEGNRLNTEAFF. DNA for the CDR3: TGTGCCAGCAGCCAAGAGGGTAACAGGTTGAACACTGAAGCTTTCTTT.

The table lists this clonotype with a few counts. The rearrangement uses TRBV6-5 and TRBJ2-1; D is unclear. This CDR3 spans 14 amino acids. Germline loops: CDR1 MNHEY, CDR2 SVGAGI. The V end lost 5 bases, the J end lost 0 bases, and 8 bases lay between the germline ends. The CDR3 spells CASSQTDSYNEQFF. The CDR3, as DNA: TGTGCCAGCAGTCAGACTGACTCCTACAATGAGCAGTTCTTC.

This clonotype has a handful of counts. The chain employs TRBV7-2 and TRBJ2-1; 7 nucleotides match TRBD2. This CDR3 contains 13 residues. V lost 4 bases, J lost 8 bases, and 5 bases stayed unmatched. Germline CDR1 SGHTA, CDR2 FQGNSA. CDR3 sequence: CASSSRTRDEQFF. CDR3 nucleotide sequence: TGTGCCAGCAGCTCCAGGACTAGAGATGAGCAGTTCTTC.

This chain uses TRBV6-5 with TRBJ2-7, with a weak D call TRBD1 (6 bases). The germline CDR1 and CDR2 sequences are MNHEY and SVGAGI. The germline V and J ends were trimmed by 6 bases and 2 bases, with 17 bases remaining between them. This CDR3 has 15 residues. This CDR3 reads CASSPTGFMAYEQYF. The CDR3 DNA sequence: TGTGCCAGCAGCCCCACAGGGTTCATGGCCTACGAGCAGTACTTC.

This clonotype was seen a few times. CDR3 sequence reads: CASSSPPGGSPVKNIQYF. The DNA of the CDR3 is TGTGCCAGCAGTTCTCCTCCGGGGGGCTCCCCTGTCAAAAACATTCAGTACTTC. This chain uses TRBV6-1 with TRBJ2-4; D perhaps matches TRBD2 (7 bases). CDR1 is MNHNS, CDR2 SASEGT, per germline. V shed 5 bases and J shed 3 bases, with 23 bases lying between them. This CDR3 region has 18 residues.

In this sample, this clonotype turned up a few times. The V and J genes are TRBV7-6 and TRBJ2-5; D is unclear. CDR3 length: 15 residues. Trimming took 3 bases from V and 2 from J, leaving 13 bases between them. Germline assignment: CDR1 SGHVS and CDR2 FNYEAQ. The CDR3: CASSFKVGQQETQYF. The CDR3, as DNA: TGTGCCAGCAGCTTTAAGGTGGGTCAGCAAGAGACCCAGTACTTC.